The 9 T cell receptor beta chains presented below share a single source sample, sequenced in a study of blood T cell repertoires in COVID-19. Sequencing was performed with immunoSEQ multiplex PCR; in TCRdb, only in-frame clones are kept and a portion is missing. The profile covers about 150,000 clones, with about four fifths appearing a single time and about 10% taken by the ten largest. The sequenced sample consisted of peripheral blood. Receptor source: an elderly woman with active or convalescent COVID-19.

This chain uses TRBV18 with TRBJ1-2, with 8 bases fitting TRBD1. Unmatched junction bases numbered 4, after V lost 4 bases and J lost 6 bases. The CDR3 runs 13 residues. CDR1 and CDR2 from the germline V gene are KGHSH and LQKENI. The CDR3 here is CASSLGQGDGYTF. The DNA for the CDR3 is TGTGCCAGCTCACTCGGACAGGGAGATGGCTACACCTTC.

This clone occurred once. The chain has TRBV28 and TRBJ2-3, with D perhaps matching TRBD2 (5 bases). Germline values: CDR1 MDHEN, CDR2 SYDVKM. This CDR3 contains 14 residues. V lost 5 bases and J lost 3, with 12 bases in between. CDR3 nucleotides: TGTGCCAGCAGTCTGAGGAGGCCGACAGATACGCAGTATTTT. Its protein is CASSLRRPTDTQYF. The full variable domain, its missing parts supplied by reference TRBV28 and TRBJ2-3, is DVKVTQSSRYLVKRTGEKVFLECVQDMDHENMFWYRQDPGLGLRLIYFSYDVKMKEKGDIPEGYSVSREKKERFSLILESASTNQTSMYLCASSLRRPTDTQYFGPGTRLTVL.

CDR3 sequence: CASSQPQMSGANVLTF. CDR3 in DNA: TGTGCCAGCAGCCAACCACAAATGTCTGGGGCCAACGTCCTGACTTTC. The rearrangement links TRBV7-6 to TRBJ2-6, with D unresolved. The V end lost 5 bases, the J end lost 1 base, and 12 bases lay between the germline ends. The CDR3 has 16 residues. Germline CDR1 SGHVS, CDR2 FNYEAQ.

The gene calls are TRBV24-1 and TRBJ2-1; a weak D match, TRBD2 (6 bases). V was clipped by 3 bases and J by 9 bases, with 20 bases between them. This CDR3 comprises 16 residues. Germline V gives CDR1 KGHDR, CDR2 SFDVKD. The chain's CDR3 is CATSDVFGGRRFEQFF. DNA of the CDR3: TGTGCCACCAGTGATGTGTTTGGAGGGAGGAGGTTTGAGCAGTTCTTC.

The chain couples TRBV11-3 to TRBJ2-3, with TRBD2 identical over 7 bases. Looked up from germline, CDR1 is SGHNT and CDR2 is YENEEA. Trimming took 2 bases from V and 6 from J; bases not matched to a gene: 5. This CDR3 contains 14 residues. The CDR3 region has the DNA TGTGCCAGCAGCTTATATGTCGGGGGGGATACGCAGTATTTT. It specifies CASSLYVGGDTQYF.

V and J are TRBV20-1 and TRBJ2-1; TRBD1 matches at 11 bases. CDR1 is DFQATT and CDR2 is SNEGSKA in the germline V gene (reference sequence). CDR3 size: 11 residues. V trimming: 5 bases; J trimming: 10 bases; junction bases outside the gene matches: 1. CDR3 nucleotide sequence: TGCAGTGCTGGGACAGGGGGGGAGCAGTTCTTC. Its protein is CSAGTGGEQFF.

This clone was counted between two and nine times. One end of the junction varies from germline; a read error may be responsible. This CDR3 reads CASSQTSGRETQYF. Here the CDR3 DNA reads TGTGCTAGCAGCCAAACTAGCGGGAGGGAGACCCAGTACTTC. The V and J genes are TRBV7-7 and TRBJ2-5; 12 positions match TRBD2. Germline lookup yields CDR1 SSHAT and CDR2 FNYEAQ (reference sequence). This CDR3 has 14 amino acids.

V is TRBV9 and J is TRBJ1-2; no reliable D call. V was pared by 0 bases and J by 4 bases, with 7 bases between. This CDR3 spans 13 amino acids. Germline assignment: CDR1 SGDLS and CDR2 YYNGEE. The CDR3 coding sequence is TGTGCCAGCAGCGTAGAGGAGACCTATGGCTACACCTTC. As protein: CASSVEETYGYTF.

The CDR3 spells CASSQVGAGDPYEQYF. The CDR3 DNA is TGTGCCAGCAGCCAAGTTGGAGCGGGAGACCCCTACGAGCAGTACTTC. The chain combines TRBV4-2 with TRBJ2-7, with 8 bases fitting TRBD2. From germline, CDR1 is LGHNA and CDR2 YNFKEQ. With V trimmed by 1 base and J by 2 bases, 7 bases remained unmatched. This CDR3 contains 16 residues.